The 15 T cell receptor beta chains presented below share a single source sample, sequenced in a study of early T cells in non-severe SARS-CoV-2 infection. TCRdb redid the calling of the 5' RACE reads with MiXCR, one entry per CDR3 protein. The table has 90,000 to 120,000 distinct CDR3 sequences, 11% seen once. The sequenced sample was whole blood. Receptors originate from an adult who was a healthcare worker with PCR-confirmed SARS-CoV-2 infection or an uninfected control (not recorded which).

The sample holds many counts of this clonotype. The CDR3 loop reads CAISESGQTNSYEQYF. CDR3 nucleotides: TGTGCCATCAGTGAGTCTGGGCAGACTAACTCCTACGAGCAGTACTTC. The rearrangement links TRBV10-3 to TRBJ2-7; D is possibly TRBD2 (5 bases). The length of the CDR3 is 16 residues. V lost 0 bases and J lost 0, with 12 bases in between. The V gene's germline CDR1 is ENHRY and CDR2 SYGVKD.

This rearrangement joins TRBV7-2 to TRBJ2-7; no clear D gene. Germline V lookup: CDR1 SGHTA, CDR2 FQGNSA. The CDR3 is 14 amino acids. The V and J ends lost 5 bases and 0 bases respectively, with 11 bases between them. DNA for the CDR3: TGTGCCAGCAGCCTTAACCCCATCTCCTACGAGCAGTACTTC. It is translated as CASSLNPISYEQYF.

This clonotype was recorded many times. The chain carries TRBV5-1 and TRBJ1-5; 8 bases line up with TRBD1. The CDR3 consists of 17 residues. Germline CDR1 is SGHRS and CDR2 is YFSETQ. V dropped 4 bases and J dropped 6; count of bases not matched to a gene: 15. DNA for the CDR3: TGCGCCAGCAGCCTAGACCCTGGACAGGGTGGAAGTCAGCCCCAGCATTTT. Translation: CASSLDPGQGGSQPQHF.

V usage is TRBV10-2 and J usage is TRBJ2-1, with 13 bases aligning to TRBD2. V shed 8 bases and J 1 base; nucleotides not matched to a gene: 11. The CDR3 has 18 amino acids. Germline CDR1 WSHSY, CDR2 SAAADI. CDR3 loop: CASHPGLAGAQSYNEQFF. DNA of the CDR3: TGCGCCAGCCACCCCGGACTAGCGGGGGCCCAATCCTACAATGAGCAGTTCTTC.

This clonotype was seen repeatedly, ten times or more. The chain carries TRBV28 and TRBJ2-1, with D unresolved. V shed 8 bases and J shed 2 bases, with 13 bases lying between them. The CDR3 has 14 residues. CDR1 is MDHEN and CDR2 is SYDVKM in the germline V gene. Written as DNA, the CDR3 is TGTGCCAGCTCGTACTCCCCCACCTACAATGAGCAGTTCTTC. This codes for CASSYSPTYNEQFF.

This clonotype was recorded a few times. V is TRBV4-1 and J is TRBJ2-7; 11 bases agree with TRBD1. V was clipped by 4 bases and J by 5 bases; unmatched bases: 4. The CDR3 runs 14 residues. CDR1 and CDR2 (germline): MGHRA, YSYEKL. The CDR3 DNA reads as TGCGCCAGCAGCCGTGGACAGGGGGCCGACGAGCAGTACTTC. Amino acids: CASSRGQGADEQYF.

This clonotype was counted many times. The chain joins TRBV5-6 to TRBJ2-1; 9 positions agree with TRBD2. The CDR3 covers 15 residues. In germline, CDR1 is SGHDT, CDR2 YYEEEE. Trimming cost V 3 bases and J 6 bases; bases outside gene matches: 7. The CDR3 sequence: CASSSSWGLANEQFF. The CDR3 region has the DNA TGTGCCAGCAGCTCTAGTTGGGGACTAGCCAATGAGCAGTTCTTC.

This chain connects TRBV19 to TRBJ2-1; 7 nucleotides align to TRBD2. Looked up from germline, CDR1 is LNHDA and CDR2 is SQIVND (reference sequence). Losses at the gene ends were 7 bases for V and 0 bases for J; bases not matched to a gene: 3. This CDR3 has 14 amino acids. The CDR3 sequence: CASKAGLSYNEQFF. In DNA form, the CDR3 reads TGTGCCAGTAAAGCGGGGCTCTCCTACAATGAGCAGTTCTTC. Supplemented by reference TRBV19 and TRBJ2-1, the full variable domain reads DGGITQSPKYLFRKEGQNVTLSCEQNLNHDAMYWYRQDPGQGLRLIYYSQIVNDFQKGDIAEGYSVSREKKESFPLTVTSAQKNPTAFYLCASKAGLSYNEQFFGPGTRLTVL.

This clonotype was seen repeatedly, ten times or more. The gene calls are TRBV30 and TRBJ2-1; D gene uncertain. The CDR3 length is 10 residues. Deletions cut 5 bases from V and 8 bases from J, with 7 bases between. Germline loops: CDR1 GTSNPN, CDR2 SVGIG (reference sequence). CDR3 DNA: TGTGCCTGGGCGTCCGATGAGCAGTTCTTC. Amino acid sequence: CAWASDEQFF. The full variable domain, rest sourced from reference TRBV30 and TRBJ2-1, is SQTIHQWPATLVQPVGSPLSLECTVEGTSNPNLYWYRQAAGRGLQLLFYSVGIGQISSEVPQNLSASRPQDRQFILSSKKLLLSDSGFYLCAWASDEQFFGPGTRLTVL.

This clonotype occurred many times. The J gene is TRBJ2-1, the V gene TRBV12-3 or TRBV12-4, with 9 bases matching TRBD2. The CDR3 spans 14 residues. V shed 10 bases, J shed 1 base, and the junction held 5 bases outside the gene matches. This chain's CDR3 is CAISSGNSYNEQFF. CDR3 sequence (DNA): TGTGCCATCTCTAGCGGGAATTCCTACAATGAGCAGTTCTTC.

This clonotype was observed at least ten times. CDR3 bases: TGTGCCATCAGTGACCAGGGGGAGGATCCCAATGAGCAGTTCTTC. Encoded protein: CAISDQGEDPNEQFF. The V call is TRBV10-3, the J call TRBJ2-1, with D possibly matching TRBD1 (7 bases). The CDR3 has 15 amino acids. From germline, CDR1 is ENHRY and CDR2 SYGVKD. The germline V and J ends were trimmed by 3 bases and 6 bases, with 15 bases remaining between them.

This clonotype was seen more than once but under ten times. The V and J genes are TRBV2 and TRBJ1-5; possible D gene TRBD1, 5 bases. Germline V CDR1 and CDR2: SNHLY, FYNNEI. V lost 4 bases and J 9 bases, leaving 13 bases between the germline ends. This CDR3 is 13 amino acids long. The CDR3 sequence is CASSGNRFWPQHF. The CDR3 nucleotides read TGTGCCAGCAGTGGGAACAGGTTCTGGCCCCAGCATTTT.

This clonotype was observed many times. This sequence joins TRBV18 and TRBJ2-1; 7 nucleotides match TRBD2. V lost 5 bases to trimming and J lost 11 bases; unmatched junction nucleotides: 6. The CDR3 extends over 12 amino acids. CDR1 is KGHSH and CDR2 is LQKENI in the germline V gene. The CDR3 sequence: CASSGSGTKQFF. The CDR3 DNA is TGTGCCAGCTCAGGGAGCGGGACCAAGCAGTTCTTC.

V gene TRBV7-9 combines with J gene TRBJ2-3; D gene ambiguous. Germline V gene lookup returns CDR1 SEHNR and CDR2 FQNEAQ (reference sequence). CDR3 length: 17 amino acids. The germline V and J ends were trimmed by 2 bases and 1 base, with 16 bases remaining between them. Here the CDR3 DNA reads TGTGCCAGCAGCTTATACGCTAGGGCGGCCGGCACAGATACGCAGTATTTT. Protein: CASSLYARAAGTDTQYF. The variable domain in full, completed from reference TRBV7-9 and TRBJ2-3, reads DTGVSQNPRHKITKRGQNVTFRCDPISEHNRLYWYRQTLGQGPEFLTYFQNEAQLEKSRLLSDRFSAERPKGSFSTLEIQRTEQGDSAMYLCASSLYARAAGTDTQYFGPGTRLTVL.

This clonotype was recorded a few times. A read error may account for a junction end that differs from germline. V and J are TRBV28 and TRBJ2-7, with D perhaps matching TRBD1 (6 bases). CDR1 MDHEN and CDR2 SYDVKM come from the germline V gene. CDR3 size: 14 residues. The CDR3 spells CASSSFGQPYGQYF. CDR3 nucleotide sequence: TGTGCCAGCAGTTCCTTTGGACAGCCCTACGGGCAGTACTTC. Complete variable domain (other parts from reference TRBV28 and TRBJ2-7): DVKVTQSSRYLVKRTGEKVFLECVQDMDHENMFWYRQDPGLGLRLIYFSYDVKMKEKGDIPEGYSVSREKKERFSLILESASTNQTSMYLCASSSFGQPYGQYFGPGTRLTVT.